These T cell receptor beta chains were read from a single sample in a study of cytomegalovirus exposure and HLA in healthy donors. TCRdb's table, derived via immunoSEQ multiplex PCR, lists solely in-frame clones and lacks some. The table records around 110,000 clones, around 80% of them present only once. The sample was PBMCs. These receptors all stem from a man between 25 and 39 years old in good health and CMV-seronegative. CDR3s include the opening cysteine and the closing phenylalanine or tryptophan. D genes are given only for firm matches. A clone size is listed for some rows: how often the clone was seen (once, few, many), or a class if it is expanded.

TRBD2	TRBV5-1	TRBJ2-5	-	CASSRIAGEGETQYF	TGCGCCAGCAGTCGAATAGCGGGGGAGGGAGAGACCCAGTACTTC
-	TRBV18	TRBJ2-7	few	CASSPVDRLFPYEQYF	TGTGCCAGCTCACCCGTCGACAGACTCTTCCCCTACGAGCAGTACTTC
-	TRBV10-3	TRBJ1-6	-	CAIRAEGNSPLHF	TGTGCCATCAGGGCGGAGGGGAATTCACCCCTCCACTTT
TRBD2	TRBV15	TRBJ2-1	-	CATSRVSGSYNEQFF	TGTGCCACCAGCAGAGTTAGCGGGAGCTACAATGAGCAGTTCTTC
-	TRBV6-5	TRBJ2-2	-	CASSYTAGTNTGELFF	TGTGCCAGCAGTTACACAGCCGGTACGAACACCGGGGAGCTGTTTTTT
-	TRBV28	TRBJ2-7	-	CASSLTGFTYEQYF	TGTGCCAGCAGCCTGACAGGATTTACCTACGAGCAGTACTTC
-	TRBV10-3	TRBJ2-5	-	CASSSAARVYWETQYF	TGTGCCAGCAGTTCCGCCGCCAGGGTCTACTGGGAGACCCAGTACTTC
-	TRBV10-3	TRBJ1-4	-	CAISDATGHNEKLFF	TGTGCCATCAGTGACGCAACAGGACATAATGAAAAACTGTTTTTT
TRBD1	TRBV9	TRBJ1-4	-	CASSVVEPGGRGTNEKLFF	TGTGCCAGCAGCGTAGTAGAGCCAGGGGGCAGGGGAACTAATGAAAAACTGTTTTTT
TRBD1	TRBV27	TRBJ1-6	-	CASQGVGSPLHF	TGTGCCAGCCAGGGGGTGGGTTCACCCCTCCACTTT
-	TRBV13	TRBJ1-1	-	CASSFNTENTEAFF	TGTGCCAGCAGCTTTAACACAGAGAACACTGAAGCTTTCTTT
TRBD1	TRBV6-4	TRBJ2-7	-	CASAPGQGWFEQYF	TGTGCCAGCGCACCGGGACAGGGTTGGTTCGAGCAGTACTTC
TRBD1	TRBV6-5	TRBJ1-5	-	CASSPDREYQPQHF	TGTGCCAGCAGCCCGGACAGGGAGTATCAGCCCCAGCATTTT
TRBD1	TRBV27	TRBJ1-1	-	CASSLQGGNTEAFF	TGTGCCAGCAGTTTACAGGGGGGGAACACTGAAGCTTTCTTT
TRBD1	TRBV12-5	TRBJ2-2	-	CASGLSPPAGWTGEVVKKAGELFF	TGTGCTAGTGGTTTGAGTCCCCCAGCTGGTTGGACAGGGGAGGTGGTGAAGAAGGCCGGGGAGCTGTTTTTT
-	TRBV7-9	TRBJ1-2	-	CASSRDFGSGGYTF	TGTGCCAGCAGCCGGGACTTTGGCTCAGGTGGCTACACCTTC
-	TRBV18	TRBJ2-1	-	CASSPLGHPYNEQFF	TGTGCCAGCTCACCCCTGGGACATCCTTACAATGAGCAGTTCTTC
-	TRBV25-1	TRBJ1-1	-	CASTLSDTEAFF	TGTGCCAGCACCCTTTCGGACACTGAAGCTTTCTTT
-	TRBV7-2	TRBJ1-5	-	CASSLVDPAAQHF	TGTGCCAGCAGCTTAGTAGACCCGGCGGCCCAGCATTTT
-	TRBV7-8	TRBJ2-5	-	CASSLPVSETQYF	TGTGCCAGCAGCTTACCGGTATCAGAGACCCAGTACTTC
TRBD2	TRBV6-5	TRBJ2-7	-	CATRIAGGSYEQYF	TGTGCCACCCGAATAGCGGGGGGCTCCTACGAGCAGTACTTC
TRBD1	TRBV28	TRBJ1-2	once	CASSSQGSYYGYTF	TGTGCCAGCAGCTCACAGGGGAGCTACTATGGCTACACCTTC
-	TRBV15	TRBJ1-4	-	CATSRDPRPATNEKLFF	TGTGCCACCAGCAGAGATCCCAGGCCCGCAACTAATGAAAAACTGTTTTTT
TRBD2	TRBV6-1	TRBJ2-7	few	CASSNLAGVTYEQYF	TGTGCCAGCAGTAACCTAGCGGGGGTTACCTACGAGCAGTACTTC
TRBD1	TRBV15	TRBJ2-7	-	CATSPWTGLRYEQYF	TGTGCCACCAGCCCCTGGACAGGGCTTCGTTACGAGCAGTACTTC